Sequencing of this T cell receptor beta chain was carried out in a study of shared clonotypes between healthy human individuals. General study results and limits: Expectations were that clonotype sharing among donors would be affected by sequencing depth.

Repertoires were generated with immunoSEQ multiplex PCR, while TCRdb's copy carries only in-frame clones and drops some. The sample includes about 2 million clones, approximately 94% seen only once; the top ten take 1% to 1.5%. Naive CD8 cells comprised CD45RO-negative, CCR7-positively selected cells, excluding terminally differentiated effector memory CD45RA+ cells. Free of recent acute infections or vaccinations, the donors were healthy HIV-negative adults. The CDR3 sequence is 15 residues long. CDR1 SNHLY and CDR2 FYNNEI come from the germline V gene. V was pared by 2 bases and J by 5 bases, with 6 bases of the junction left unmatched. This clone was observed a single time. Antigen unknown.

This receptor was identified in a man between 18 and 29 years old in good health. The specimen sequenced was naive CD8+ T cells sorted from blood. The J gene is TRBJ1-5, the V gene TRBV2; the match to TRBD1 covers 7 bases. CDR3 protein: CASSEYRGYDQPQHF. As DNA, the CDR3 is TGTGCCAGCAGTGAATACAGGGGATACGATCAGCCCCAGCATTTT. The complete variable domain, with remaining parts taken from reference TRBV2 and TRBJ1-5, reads EPEVTQTPSHQVTQMGQEVILRCVPISNHLYFYWYRQILGQKVEFLVSFYNNEISEKSEIFDDQFSVERPDGSNFTLKIRSTKLEDSAMYFCASSEYRGYDQPQHFGDGTRLSIL.